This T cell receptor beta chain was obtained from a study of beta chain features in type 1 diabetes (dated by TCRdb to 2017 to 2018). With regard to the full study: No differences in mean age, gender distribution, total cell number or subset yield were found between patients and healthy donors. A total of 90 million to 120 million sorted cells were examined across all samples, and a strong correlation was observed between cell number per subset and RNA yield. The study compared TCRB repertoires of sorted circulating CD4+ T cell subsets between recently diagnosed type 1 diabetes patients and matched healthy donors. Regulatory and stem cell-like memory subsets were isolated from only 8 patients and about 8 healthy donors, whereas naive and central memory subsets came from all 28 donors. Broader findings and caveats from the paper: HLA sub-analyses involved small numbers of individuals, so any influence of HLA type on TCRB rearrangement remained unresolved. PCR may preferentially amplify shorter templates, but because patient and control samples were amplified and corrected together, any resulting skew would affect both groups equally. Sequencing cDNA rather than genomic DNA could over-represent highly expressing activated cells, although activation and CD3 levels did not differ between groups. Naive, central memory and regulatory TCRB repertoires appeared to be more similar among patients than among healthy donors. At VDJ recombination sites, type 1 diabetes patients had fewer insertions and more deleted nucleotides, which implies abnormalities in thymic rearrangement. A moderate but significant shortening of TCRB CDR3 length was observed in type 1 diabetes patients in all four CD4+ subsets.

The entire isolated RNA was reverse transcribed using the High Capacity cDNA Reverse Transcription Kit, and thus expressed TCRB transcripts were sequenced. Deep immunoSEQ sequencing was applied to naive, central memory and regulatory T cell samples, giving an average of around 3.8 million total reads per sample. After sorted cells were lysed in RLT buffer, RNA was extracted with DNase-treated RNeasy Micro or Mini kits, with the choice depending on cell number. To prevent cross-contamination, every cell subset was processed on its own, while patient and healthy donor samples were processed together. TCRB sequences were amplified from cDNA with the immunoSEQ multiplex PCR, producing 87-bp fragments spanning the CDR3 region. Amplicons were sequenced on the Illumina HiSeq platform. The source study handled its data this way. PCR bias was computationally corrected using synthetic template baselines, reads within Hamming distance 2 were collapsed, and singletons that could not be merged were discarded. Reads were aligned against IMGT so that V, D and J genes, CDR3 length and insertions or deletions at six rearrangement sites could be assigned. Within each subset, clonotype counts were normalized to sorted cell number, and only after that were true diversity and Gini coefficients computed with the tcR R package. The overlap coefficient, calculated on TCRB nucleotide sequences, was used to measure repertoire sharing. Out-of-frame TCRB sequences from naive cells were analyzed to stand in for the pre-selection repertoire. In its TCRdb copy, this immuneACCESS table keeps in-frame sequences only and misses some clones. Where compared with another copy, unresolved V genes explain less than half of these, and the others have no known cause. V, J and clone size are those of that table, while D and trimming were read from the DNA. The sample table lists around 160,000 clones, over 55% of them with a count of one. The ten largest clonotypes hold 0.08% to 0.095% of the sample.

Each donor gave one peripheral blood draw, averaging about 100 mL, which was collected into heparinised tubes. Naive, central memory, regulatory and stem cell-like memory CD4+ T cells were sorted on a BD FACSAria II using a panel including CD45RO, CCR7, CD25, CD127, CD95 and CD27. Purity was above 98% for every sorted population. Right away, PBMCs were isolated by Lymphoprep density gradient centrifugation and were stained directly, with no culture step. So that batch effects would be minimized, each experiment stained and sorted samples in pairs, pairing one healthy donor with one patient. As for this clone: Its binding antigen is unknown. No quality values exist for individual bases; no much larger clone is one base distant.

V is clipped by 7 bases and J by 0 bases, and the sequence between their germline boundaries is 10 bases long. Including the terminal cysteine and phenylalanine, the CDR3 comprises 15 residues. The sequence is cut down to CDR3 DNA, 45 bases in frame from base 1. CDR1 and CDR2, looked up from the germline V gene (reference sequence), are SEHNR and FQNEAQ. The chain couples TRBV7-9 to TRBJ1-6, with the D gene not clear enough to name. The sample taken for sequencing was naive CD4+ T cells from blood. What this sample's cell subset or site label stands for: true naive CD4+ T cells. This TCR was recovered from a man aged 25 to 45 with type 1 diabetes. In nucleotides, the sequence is TGTGCCAGCACCATGGGGAGCTCCTATAATTCACCCCTCCACTTT. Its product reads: CASTMGSSYNSPLHF.